A selection of T cell receptor beta chains follows, all from one sample in a study of post-analysis software for immune sequencing data. A single record per CDR3 protein comes from TCRdb applying MiXCR to the PCR reads. The sample records roughly 400,000 distinct CDR3 sequences, 30% to 40% being singletons. Sequenced: blood. Receptors were obtained from a girl aged 2 to 9 with multiple sclerosis. Both conserved end residues are part of each CDR3. A D gene is named only where the DNA matches it firmly. A row's size may be missing; if present it is once, few, many or a size class.

TRBV7-2	NA	NA	TRBJ2-1	TGTGCCAGCAGGCCCGGGACCCCTGGTGATGAGCAGTTCTTC	CASRPGTPGDEQFF
TRBV6-1	NA	NA	TRBJ2-7	TGTGCCAGCAGTGAAAGTGCTAGGAGCTCCTACGAGCAGTACTTC	CASSESARSSYEQYF
TRBV20-1	TRBD1	NA	TRBJ2-7	TGCAGTGCTAGCGAGGGGGCTCCCTACGAGCAGTACTTC	CSASEGAPYEQYF
TRBV7-2	NA	NA	TRBJ1-2	TGTGCCAGCAGCCCGTATCAGGGGCCCTATGGCTACACCTTC	CASSPYQGPYGYTF
TRBV6-1	NA	few	TRBJ2-7	TGTGCCAGCAGCAGGGGGGGACTCCGCGCCTACGAGCAGTACTTC	CASSRGGLRAYEQYF
TRBV4-2	NA	NA	TRBJ1-2	TGTGCCAGCAGCCAGGCCAGGGAAGGCTATGGCTACACCTTC	CASSQAREGYGYTF
TRBV20-1	NA	NA	TRBJ1-3	TGCAGTGCTAGAACGGGATCTGGAAACACCATATATTTT	CSARTGSGNTIYF
TRBV5-1	TRBD1	NA	TRBJ2-1	TGCGCCAGCAGCTCGACAGGGGATTGGAATGAGCAGTTCTTC	CASSSTGDWNEQFF
TRBV11-2	NA	few	TRBJ2-1	TGTGCCAGCAGCCCAAGGACTGGAGACAATGAGCAGTTCTTC	CASSPRTGDNEQFF
TRBV7-9	TRBD1	NA	TRBJ2-7	TGTGCCAGCAGCCGGGGGACAGGCGAGCAGTACTTC	CASSRGTGEQYF
TRBV10-3	TRBD1	few	TRBJ2-5	TGTGCCATCAGTTCGGCAGGGGGTCAGAAGACCCAGTACTTC	CAISSAGGQKTQYF
TRBV29-1	NA	NA	TRBJ2-6	TGCAGCGTTTCCGGGGACACCACTTCTGGGTCCAACGTCCTGACTTTC	CSVSGDTTSGSNVLTF
TRBV12-3/TRBV12-4	TRBD1	once	TRBJ2-7	TGTGCCAGCAGTCCCCAGACAGGGGGACCCTACGAGCAGTACTTC	CASSPQTGGPYEQYF
TRBV7-6	TRBD1	NA	TRBJ2-7	TGTGCCAGCAGCTTAGCGGGGGACAGGGCTATATATGAGCAGTACTTC	CASSLAGDRAIYEQYF
TRBV5-1	TRBD2	NA	TRBJ2-1	TGCGCCAGCAGCGCCCGGACTAGCGGGGGAGTCAGCTCCTACAATGAGCAGTTCTTC	CASSARTSGGVSSYNEQFF
TRBV5-6	TRBD2	NA	TRBJ2-2	TGTGCCAGCAGCTCAACACTAGCGGGAGTAACCGGGGAGCTGTTTTTT	CASSSTLAGVTGELFF
TRBV7-9	TRBD1	few	TRBJ2-7	TGTGCCAGCACCTGGACAGGGGGATACTACGAGCAGTACTTC	CASTWTGGYYEQYF
TRBV4-3	NA	few	TRBJ2-1	TGCGCCAGCTCTTGGGCCCCCCACAATGAGCAGTTCTTC	CASSWAPHNEQFF
TRBV20-1	NA	few	TRBJ1-1	TGCAGTGCTATTGGGCTCGGCCGGGAAGAAGCTTTCTTT	CSAIGLGREEAFF
TRBV6-5	TRBD1	NA	TRBJ2-1	TGTGCCAGCAGTTACCTAGGGACAGGAGACAATGAGCAGTTCTTC	CASSYLGTGDNEQFF
TRBV12-3/TRBV12-4	NA	NA	TRBJ1-5	TGTGCCAGCAGTTTTCGAGGGGGAGGTCAGCCCCAGCATTTT	CASSFRGGGQPQHF
TRBV12-3/TRBV12-4	NA	many	TRBJ2-3	TGTGCCAGCTCCATCTTTGGGGGGAACACAGATACGCAGTATTTT	CASSIFGGNTDTQYF
TRBV12-5	NA	few	TRBJ2-3	TGTGCTAGTGGCGCCCCACCAGCGGATACGCAGTATTTT	CASGAPPADTQYF
TRBV14	NA	NA	TRBJ1-2	TGTGCCAGCAGCCGCTCTACAGGGCCCTATGGCTACACCTTC	CASSRSTGPYGYTF
TRBV28	TRBD2	NA	TRBJ2-7	TGTGCCAGCAGTTCCGCTCCCGGGACTAGCGGGAGATCTGGCGAGCAGTACTTC	CASSSAPGTSGRSGEQYF
TRBV20-1	TRBD2	few	TRBJ2-3	TGCAGTGCTAGGCAAGCGGGGCGCGCAGATACGCAGTATTTT	CSARQAGRADTQYF
TRBV27	TRBD1	NA	TRBJ2-3	TGTGCCAGCAGTACTCCCGGGACAGGCTGGTCCCAACCCGTCACAGATACGCAGTATTTT	CASSTPGTGWSQPVTDTQYF
TRBV6-1	TRBD1	few	TRBJ2-7	TGTGCCGTCGGCGGACAGGGACCCTACGAGCAGTACTTC	CAVGGQGPYEQYF
TRBV5-1	NA	NA	TRBJ1-2	TGCGCCAGCAGCCTGGATCTCGGCAGCTTAATTGGCTACACCTTC	CASSLDLGSLIGYTF
TRBV10-3	NA	NA	TRBJ2-1	TGTGCCATCAGTAAAACTAGCATCTACTACAATGAGCAGTTCTTC	CAISKTSIYYNEQFF
TRBV7-9	NA	few	TRBJ1-5	TGTGCCAGCAGCTCGACAGTTAATCAGCCCCAGCATTTT	CASSSTVNQPQHF
TRBV5-1	TRBD2	NA	TRBJ2-1	TGCGCCAGCAGCATCGGACTAGCGGGAGAGAATGAGCAGTTCTTC	CASSIGLAGENEQFF
TRBV10-3	TRBD2	NA	TRBJ2-1	TGTGCCATCAGTGAGAGCGGGACTACGACCTTTTACAATGAGCAGTTCTTC	CAISESGTTTFYNEQFF
TRBV20-1	NA	NA	TRBJ2-1	TGCAGTGCTAGGGAACCGGGACACATGAGCTCCTACAATGAGCAGTTCTTC	CSAREPGHMSSYNEQFF